A selection of T cell receptor beta chains follows, all from one sample in a study of T-cell memory formation after mild COVID-19. Each CDR3 protein is one row after TCRdb ran MiXCR on the 5' RACE reads. Found here are about 350,000 distinct CDR3 sequences, approximately 13% of them singletons; the top ten hold around a fifth. The source material was PBMCs or a T cell subset sorted from them (not recorded which). Receptor source: a man aged 18-30 years who had mild COVID-19 (a few samples of this study predate the infection). Cell type and time point are not known. Each CDR3 is given with its conserved first and last residue. The D gene is left open where the match is weak. Only part of the rows carry a size: once, few, many, or a class if the clone is expanded.

v_call: TRBV7-2; d_call: .; clone_size: few; j_call: TRBJ1-2; cdr3_nt: TGTGCCAGCAGCTTTGGGAAGGAGGCTTCTCGCTACACCTTC; cdr3_aa: CASSFGKEASRYTF
v_call: TRBV9; d_call: TRBD2; clone_size: .; j_call: TRBJ2-4; cdr3_nt: TGTGCCAGCAGCGCTGGGGGGGGGAAAAACATTCAGTACTTC; cdr3_aa: CASSAGGGKNIQYF
v_call: TRBV6-6; d_call: .; clone_size: few; j_call: TRBJ2-5; cdr3_nt: TGTGCCAGCAGTCCTCCGCCAGGACAAGAGACCCAGTACTTC; cdr3_aa: CASSPPPGQETQYF
v_call: TRBV10-1; d_call: .; clone_size: few; j_call: TRBJ2-5; cdr3_nt: TGCGCCAGCAGTGAGTCCGGGGGAAGGGAGACCCAGTACTTC; cdr3_aa: CASSESGGRETQYF
v_call: TRBV20-1; d_call: .; clone_size: few; j_call: TRBJ2-3; cdr3_nt: TGCAGTGCTGCCCGGACCACGGTCCCAGATACGCAGTATTTT; cdr3_aa: CSAARTTVPDTQYF
v_call: TRBV7-9; d_call: .; clone_size: .; j_call: TRBJ1-4; cdr3_nt: TGTGCCAGCAGCCTCCGGGTCTCTAATCAAGCAGGGGAAAAACTGTTTTTT; cdr3_aa: CASSLRVSNQAGEKLFF
v_call: TRBV6-6; d_call: TRBD1; clone_size: .; j_call: TRBJ1-1; cdr3_nt: TGTGCCAGCACCCCGGACAGGGGGGAAATCATGAACACTGAAGCTTTCTTT; cdr3_aa: CASTPDRGEIMNTEAFF
v_call: TRBV25-1; d_call: .; clone_size: .; j_call: TRBJ1-4; cdr3_nt: TGTGCCAGCAGCGACCCCCGGGGGGGGGAAGAAAAACTGTTTTTT; cdr3_aa: CASSDPRGGEEKLFF
v_call: TRBV6-6; d_call: .; clone_size: few; j_call: TRBJ2-7; cdr3_nt: TGTGCCAGCAGTTTAGCGTGGGGGGTTTACGAGCAGTACTTC; cdr3_aa: CASSLAWGVYEQYF
v_call: TRBV20-1; d_call: .; clone_size: few; j_call: TRBJ1-1; cdr3_nt: TGCAGTGTAAGAGTGCAGCAGGGGAAAGGGTACACTGAAGCTTTCTTT; cdr3_aa: CSVRVQQGKGYTEAFF
v_call: TRBV5-1; d_call: .; clone_size: .; j_call: TRBJ1-5; cdr3_nt: TGCGCCAGCGGCACAAGCAATCAGCCCCAGCATTTT; cdr3_aa: CASGTSNQPQHF
v_call: TRBV15; d_call: TRBD1; clone_size: .; j_call: TRBJ1-2; cdr3_nt: TGTGCCACCAACCCCAGGGGGTTTATCGATGGCTACACCTTC; cdr3_aa: CATNPRGFIDGYTF
v_call: TRBV3-1; d_call: .; clone_size: few; j_call: TRBJ1-3; cdr3_nt: TGTGCCAGCAGCCTTCCCGGGTGGTCGACTGGAAACACCATATATTTT; cdr3_aa: CASSLPGWSTGNTIYF
v_call: TRBV12-3/TRBV12-4; d_call: .; clone_size: few; j_call: TRBJ1-2; cdr3_nt: TGTGCCAGCTCTAACCCCGGCTACACCTTC; cdr3_aa: CASSNPGYTF
v_call: TRBV20-1; d_call: .; clone_size: .; j_call: TRBJ2-2; cdr3_nt: TGCGGCTCCGCCACCGGCACCGGGGAGCTGTTTTTT; cdr3_aa: CGSATGTGELFF
v_call: TRBV20-1; d_call: TRBD2; clone_size: .; j_call: TRBJ2-3; cdr3_nt: TGCAGTGCTTCAGACGTCCGGACTAGCGGGGGGCGACTCACAGATACGCAGTATTTT; cdr3_aa: CSASDVRTSGGRLTDTQYF
v_call: TRBV6-5; d_call: TRBD1; clone_size: .; j_call: TRBJ1-1; cdr3_nt: TGTGCCAGCAGGGACAGGGGAACCACTGAAGCTTTCTTT; cdr3_aa: CASRDRGTTEAFF
v_call: TRBV19; d_call: .; clone_size: once; j_call: TRBJ1-5; cdr3_nt: TGTGCCAGTAGTATGCTCCTCTATAGCAATCAGCCCCAGCATTTT; cdr3_aa: CASSMLLYSNQPQHF
v_call: TRBV5-1; d_call: .; clone_size: .; j_call: TRBJ2-5; cdr3_nt: TGCGCCAGCAGCTTGGGGGCTAGCAGACAAGAGACCCAGTACTTC; cdr3_aa: CASSLGASRQETQYF
v_call: TRBV5-1; d_call: .; clone_size: few; j_call: TRBJ2-5; cdr3_nt: TGCGCCAGCAGCGCAGGGGGGAGCGAGGAGACCCAGTACTTC; cdr3_aa: CASSAGGSEETQYF
v_call: TRBV6-6; d_call: .; clone_size: few; j_call: TRBJ2-7; cdr3_nt: TGTGCCAGCAGTTACTGGGAGGCCGACGAGCAGTACTTC; cdr3_aa: CASSYWEADEQYF
v_call: TRBV24-1; d_call: .; clone_size: few; j_call: TRBJ2-3; cdr3_nt: TGTGCCACCAGTGGGGCCAGGGCAAATACGCAGTATTTT; cdr3_aa: CATSGARANTQYF
v_call: TRBV20-1; d_call: TRBD1; clone_size: .; j_call: TRBJ1-1; cdr3_nt: TGCAGTGCTAGGCCCACAGGGGGCGACGGCACTGAAGCTTTCTTT; cdr3_aa: CSARPTGGDGTEAFF
v_call: TRBV5-1; d_call: .; clone_size: .; j_call: TRBJ2-1; cdr3_nt: TGCGCCAGCAGCGCCAGGTTAGGGGGGCCCTACAATGAGCAGTTCTTC; cdr3_aa: CASSARLGGPYNEQFF
v_call: TRBV5-1; d_call: .; clone_size: few; j_call: TRBJ1-4; cdr3_nt: TGCGCCAGCAGCTTGGGACGGGGGAATGTAGGTGAAAAACTGTTTTTT; cdr3_aa: CASSLGRGNVGEKLFF
v_call: TRBV7-9; d_call: .; clone_size: few; j_call: TRBJ2-7; cdr3_nt: TGTGCCAGCAGCGCGAGGGCCCTCTCCCACGGCGGCTACGAGCAGTACTTC; cdr3_aa: CASSARALSHGGYEQYF
v_call: TRBV11-2; d_call: .; clone_size: few; j_call: TRBJ1-1; cdr3_nt: TGTGCCAGCAGCTCGAGATGGGGGGACACTGAAGCTTTCTTT; cdr3_aa: CASSSRWGDTEAFF
v_call: TRBV9; d_call: .; clone_size: few; j_call: TRBJ2-5; cdr3_nt: TGTGCCAGCAGCGTAATGGGCCAGGTACAAGAGACCCAGTACTTC; cdr3_aa: CASSVMGQVQETQYF
v_call: TRBV20-1; d_call: .; clone_size: few; j_call: TRBJ2-3; cdr3_nt: TGCAGTGCTAGACCGGGGGGCTTCACAGATACGCAGTATTTT; cdr3_aa: CSARPGGFTDTQYF
v_call: TRBV4-3; d_call: TRBD2; clone_size: .; j_call: TRBJ2-1; cdr3_nt: TGCGCCAGCAGCCAAGATACGCTAGCGGGGGGCTTGGGGAATGAGCAGTTCTTC; cdr3_aa: CASSQDTLAGGLGNEQFF
v_call: TRBV5-1; d_call: .; clone_size: .; j_call: TRBJ2-3; cdr3_nt: TGCGCCAGCAGCTTCCGGGGGACTAGCACAGATACGCAGTATTTT; cdr3_aa: CASSFRGTSTDTQYF
v_call: TRBV20-1; d_call: .; clone_size: .; j_call: TRBJ2-5; cdr3_nt: TGCAGTGCTCCACGCATGAGGGCCCAGTACTTC; cdr3_aa: CSAPRMRAQYF
v_call: TRBV20-1; d_call: .; clone_size: few; j_call: TRBJ1-2; cdr3_nt: TGCAGTGCTAGGCACCAAACTTACGGCTACACCTTC; cdr3_aa: CSARHQTYGYTF
v_call: TRBV3-1; d_call: .; clone_size: few; j_call: TRBJ2-1; cdr3_nt: TGTGCCAGCAGCCAGTCCTACCTAACATTCAATGAGCAGTTCTTC; cdr3_aa: CASSQSYLTFNEQFF
v_call: TRBV15; d_call: .; clone_size: many; j_call: TRBJ2-5; cdr3_nt: TGTGCCACCAGCAGAGGTGTTACGTACCAAGAGACCCAGTACTTC; cdr3_aa: CATSRGVTYQETQYF
v_call: TRBV25-1; d_call: .; clone_size: many; j_call: TRBJ1-2; cdr3_nt: TGTGCCAGCAGTGAATTTAATGGCTACACCTTC; cdr3_aa: CASSEFNGYTF
v_call: TRBV4-2; d_call: .; clone_size: many; j_call: TRBJ2-5; cdr3_nt: TGTGCCAGCAGCCAAGAATCGGTAGTGGGGGAGACCCAGTACTTC; cdr3_aa: CASSQESVVGETQYF